The 15 T cell receptor beta chains presented below share a single source sample, sequenced in a study of CD8+ T cells in alopecia areata (dated by TCRdb to between 2017 and 2018). To prepare the library, the immunoSEQ multiplex PCR assay was applied. For TCR sequencing, RNA was extracted from every sample and reverse transcribed into cDNA to serve as template. Here the immuneACCESS table is served through TCRdb, limited to in-frame sequences with V and J called. Missing clones are a known gap in these copies; in checked studies unresolved V genes cover under half, and the rest lacks a known reason. This sample holds 210,000 or so clones; just over 65% were observed only once. The top ten clonotypes cover more than 1% of the sample. What this sample's treatment or condition label stands for: oral pan-JAK inhibitor, 5-10 mg twice daily. The sequences come from CD4+ T cells sorted from blood, collected at roughly week 45, from a patient treated with tofacitinib. Every receptor here comes from a human donor with alopecia areata.

This clone was detected a few times. The V gene is TRBV5-6, the J gene TRBJ1-2, with D hard to call. The germline gives CDR1 SGHDT, CDR2 YYEEEE. Trimming stripped 3 bases from V and 5 bases from J, with 20 bases between. This CDR3 spans 16 amino acids. CDR3 protein: CASSSVRTRRGYGYTF. The CDR3 DNA reads TGTGCCAGCAGCTCGGTTCGGACGCGACGCGGTTATGGCTACACCTTC.

The rearrangement uses TRBV5-1 and TRBJ2-7; perhaps TRBD1 as D (6 bases). CDR1 is SGHRS, CDR2 YFSETQ, per germline. Deletions cut 6 bases from V and 4 bases from J, with 17 bases between. The CDR3 sequence is 14 residues long. The chain's CDR3 is CASNPTGKSYEQYF. DNA for the CDR3: TGCGCCAGCAACCCGACAGGCAAATCTTACGAGCAGTACTTC. Full variable domain (outside the CDR3, taken from reference TRBV5-1 and TRBJ2-7): KAGVTQTPRYLIKTRGQQVTLSCSPISGHRSVSWYQQTPGQGLQFLFEYFSETQRNKGNFPGRFSGRQFSNSRSEMNVSTLELGDSALYLCASNPTGKSYEQYFGPGTRLTVT.

This clone was found many times. The rearrangement joins TRBV2 to TRBJ1-4; unclear D gene. Germline-derived CDR1 and CDR2 are SNHLY and FYNNEI. The CDR3 consists of 12 residues. V lost 6 bases and J lost 8, with 10 bases in between. The CDR3 loop reads CASSPGKEKLFF. The CDR3 coding sequence is TGTGCCAGCAGCCCCGGAAAGGAAAAACTGTTTTTT. Based on the CDR3 plus reference TRBV2 and TRBJ1-4, the full variable domain is EPEVTQTPSHQVTQMGQEVILRCVPISNHLYFYWYRQILGQKVEFLVSFYNNEISEKSEIFDDQFSVERPDGSNFTLKIRSTKLEDSAMYFCASSPGKEKLFFGSGTQLSVL.

The rearrangement joins TRBV5-6 to TRBJ1-1; D is undetermined. V gave up 1 base and J gave up 1 base, with 8 bases separating them. The CDR3 length is 14 residues. Germline values: CDR1 SGHDT, CDR2 YYEEEE. As DNA, the CDR3 is TGTGCCAGCAGCTTGTGGTCAGCGAACACTGAAGCTTTCTTT. Protein: CASSLWSANTEAFF.

This clone occurred a few times. The chain uses TRBV6-1 and TRBJ1-6; D unclear. CDR3 length equals 14 residues. Trimming took off 4 bases at V and 6 bases at J, with 10 bases between the two ends. Germline V gene sequence: CDR1 MNHNS, CDR2 SASEGT. The CDR3 sequence is CASSGAPGNSPLHF. Here the CDR3 DNA reads TGTGCCAGCAGTGGGGCTCCGGGTAATTCACCCCTCCACTTT.

V and J are TRBV2 and TRBJ2-3; 12 positions match TRBD2. The V segment lost 0 bases and the J segment 4 bases; nucleotides outside the gene matches: 5. CDR1 SNHLY and CDR2 FYNNEI come from the germline V gene. The CDR3 is made up of 17 amino acids. The CDR3 DNA reads TGTGCCAGCAGTGAAGCCCCCCTAGCGGGGGGGTCAGATACGCAGTATTTT. Protein: CASSEAPLAGGSDTQYF.

The table lists this clone with a count of one. The chain is built from TRBV4-1 and TRBJ1-4; D unclear. This CDR3 contains 14 residues. Germline-derived CDR1 and CDR2 are MGHRA and YSYEKL. Between the trimmed V and J ends, which lost 3 bases and 3 bases, there was a span of 8 bases. The CDR3: CASSQGDSNEKLFF. Written as DNA, the CDR3 is TGCGCCAGCAGCCAGGGAGACTCTAATGAAAAACTGTTTTTT.

Only a few counts were recorded for this clone. The V and J genes are TRBV27 and TRBJ1-1; 10 bases match TRBD1. V was clipped by 1 base and J by 9 bases; unmatched bases: 2. Germline V gives CDR1 MNHEY, CDR2 SMNVEV (reference sequence). CDR3 length: 13 residues. The CDR3 protein is CASSLWDRGKAFF. The CDR3 DNA follows: TGTGCCAGCAGTTTATGGGACAGGGGTAAAGCTTTCTTT.

The chain recombines TRBV7-8 with TRBJ1-2; D may be TRBD1 (5 bases). The V gene's germline CDR1 is SGHVS and CDR2 FQNEAQ. Trimming pared 5 bases from V and 2 bases from J, leaving 9 bases between. The CDR3 length is 13 residues. CDR3 DNA sequence: TGTGCCAGCAGCACCCGGGACAACTATGGCTACACCTTC. As protein: CASSTRDNYGYTF.

V and J are TRBV5-1 and TRBJ2-5, with D unresolved. The CDR3 sequence is 14 residues long. CDR1 is SGHRS, CDR2 YFSETQ, per germline. Trimming took 0 bases from V and 2 from J, leaving 8 bases between them. CDR3 in amino acids: CASSLEQPQETQYF. In nucleotides, the CDR3 is TGCGCCAGCAGCTTGGAACAGCCACAAGAGACCCAGTACTTC.

The CDR3 DNA sequence: TGTGCCACCAGCATAGCCGGGACCTCCAATGAGCAGTTCTTC. Protein product: CATSIAGTSNEQFF. This sequence joins TRBV15 and TRBJ2-1, with D perhaps TRBD1 or TRBD2 (5 bases each). Germline assignment: CDR1 LNHNV and CDR2 YYDKDF (reference sequence). V was trimmed by 4 bases and J by 6 bases, leaving 13 bases between them. The CDR3 spans 14 residues.

The chain uses TRBV7-3 and TRBJ2-6; D uncertain. The CDR3 extends over 15 amino acids. Between the trimmed V and J ends, which lost 2 bases and 4 bases, there was a span of 9 bases. The V gene's germline CDR1 is SGHTA and CDR2 FQGTGA. The CDR3 DNA is TGTGCCAGCAGCTTACACAACTCCGGGGCCAACGTCCTGACTTTC. Translating gives CASSLHNSGANVLTF. The variable domain in full, completed from reference TRBV7-3 and TRBJ2-6, reads GAGVSQTPSNKVTEKGKYVELRCDPISGHTALYWYRQSLGQGPEFLIYFQGTGAADDSGLPNDRFFAVRPEGSVSTLKIQRTERGDSAVYLCASSLHNSGANVLTFGAGSRLTVL.

As DNA, the CDR3 is TGCGCCAGCAGCTCCTTCGACAGCCCCAACGGCTACACCTTC. Its protein product is CASSSFDSPNGYTF. This sequence joins TRBV5-1 and TRBJ1-2; a possible D gene is TRBD1 (5 bases). Germline V gives CDR1 SGHRS, CDR2 YFSETQ. The V end was cut by 3 bases, the J end by 8 bases, with 17 bases between. The CDR3 loop spans 14 amino acids.

V usage is TRBV5-6 and J usage is TRBJ1-2; the match to TRBD1 covers 10 bases. CDR3 length: 13 residues. Trimming at V came to 7 bases and at J to 6 bases, leaving 6 bases not matched to a gene. Germline loops: CDR1 SGHDT, CDR2 YYEEEE. The CDR3 region has the DNA TGTGCCAGCGGACGACAGGGGGCTGATGGCTACACCTTC. It specifies CASGRQGADGYTF.

The chain joins TRBV5-1 to TRBJ2-5; D remains ambiguous. CDR1 SGHRS and CDR2 YFSETQ come from the germline V gene. The CDR3 contains 13 residues. V lost 0 bases to trimming and J lost 5 bases, with 8 bases between them. DNA for the CDR3: TGCGCCAGCAGCTTGGGAGAGGCGGAGACCCAGTACTTC. It encodes CASSLGEAETQYF.